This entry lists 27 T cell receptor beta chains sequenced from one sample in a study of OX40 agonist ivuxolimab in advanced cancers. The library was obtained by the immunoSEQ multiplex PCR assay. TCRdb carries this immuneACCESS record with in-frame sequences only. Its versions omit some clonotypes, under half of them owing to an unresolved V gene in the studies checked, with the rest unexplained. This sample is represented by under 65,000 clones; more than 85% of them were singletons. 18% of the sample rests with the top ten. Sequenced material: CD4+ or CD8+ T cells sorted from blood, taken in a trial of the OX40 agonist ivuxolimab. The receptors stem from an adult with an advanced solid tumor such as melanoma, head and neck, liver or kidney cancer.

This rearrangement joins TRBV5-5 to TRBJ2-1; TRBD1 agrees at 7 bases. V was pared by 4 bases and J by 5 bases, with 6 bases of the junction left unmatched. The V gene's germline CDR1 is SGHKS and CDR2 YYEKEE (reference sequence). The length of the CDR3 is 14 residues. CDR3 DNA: TGTGCCAGCAGCCTCCAGGGGGACCACAATGAGCAGTTCTTC. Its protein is CASSLQGDHNEQFF.

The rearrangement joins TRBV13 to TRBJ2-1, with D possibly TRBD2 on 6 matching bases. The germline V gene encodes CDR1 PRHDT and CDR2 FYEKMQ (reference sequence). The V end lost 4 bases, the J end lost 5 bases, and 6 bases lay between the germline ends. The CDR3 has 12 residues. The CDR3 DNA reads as TGTGCCAGCAGCTGGGGGGACAATGAGCAGTTCTTC. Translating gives CASSWGDNEQFF.

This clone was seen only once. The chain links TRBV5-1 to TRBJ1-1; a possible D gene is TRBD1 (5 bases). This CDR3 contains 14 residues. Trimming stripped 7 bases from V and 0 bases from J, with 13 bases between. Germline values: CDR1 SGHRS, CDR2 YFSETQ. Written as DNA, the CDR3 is TGCGCCAGCGAAGAGGGGCGGCTGAACACTGAAGCTTTCTTT. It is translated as CASEEGRLNTEAFF.

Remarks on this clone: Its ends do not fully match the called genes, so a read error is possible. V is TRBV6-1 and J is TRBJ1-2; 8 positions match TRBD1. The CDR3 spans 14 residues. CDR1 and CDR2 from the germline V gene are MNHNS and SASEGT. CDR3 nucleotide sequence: TGTGCCAGCAGCGAAGGCCGGACAGGGACCGGCTACACCTTC. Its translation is CASSEGRTGTGYTF.

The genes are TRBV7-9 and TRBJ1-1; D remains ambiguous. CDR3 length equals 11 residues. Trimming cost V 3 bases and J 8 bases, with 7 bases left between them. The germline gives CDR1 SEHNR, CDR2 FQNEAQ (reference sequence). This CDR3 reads CASSLSVEAFF. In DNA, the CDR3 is TGTGCCAGCAGCTTGTCCGTAGAAGCTTTCTTT.

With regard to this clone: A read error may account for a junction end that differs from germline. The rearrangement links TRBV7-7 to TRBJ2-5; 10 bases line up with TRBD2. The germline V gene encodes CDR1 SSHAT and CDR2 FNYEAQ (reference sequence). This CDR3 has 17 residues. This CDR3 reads CASSLDSGGIYQETQYF. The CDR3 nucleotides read TGTGCTAGCAGCTTAGATAGCGGGGGGATCTATCAAGAGACCCAGTACTTC.

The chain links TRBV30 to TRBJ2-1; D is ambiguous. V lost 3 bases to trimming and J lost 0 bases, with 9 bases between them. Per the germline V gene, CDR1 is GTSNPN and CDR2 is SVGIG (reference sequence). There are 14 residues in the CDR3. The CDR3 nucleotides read TGTGCCTGGAGGGCGGCTCCCTCCTACAATGAGCAGTTCTTC. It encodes CAWRAAPSYNEQFF.

CDR3 protein: CASSPVGGDEQFF. The CDR3 nucleotides are TGCGCCAGCAGCCCTGTGGGGGGCGATGAGCAGTTCTTC. The chain employs TRBV4-1 and TRBJ2-1, with D perhaps being TRBD1 or TRBD2 (6 bases each). Trimming left V 4 bases short and J 8 bases short, with 12 bases between. The germline V gene encodes CDR1 MGHRA and CDR2 YSYEKL. CDR3 length: 13 residues.

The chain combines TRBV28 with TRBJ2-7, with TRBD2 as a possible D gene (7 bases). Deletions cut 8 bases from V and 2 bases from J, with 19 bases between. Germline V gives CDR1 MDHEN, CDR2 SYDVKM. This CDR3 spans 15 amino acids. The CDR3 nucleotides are TGTGCCAGCTCAACAAGGGGGGGGTGGGCCTACGAGCAGTACTTC. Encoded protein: CASSTRGGWAYEQYF.

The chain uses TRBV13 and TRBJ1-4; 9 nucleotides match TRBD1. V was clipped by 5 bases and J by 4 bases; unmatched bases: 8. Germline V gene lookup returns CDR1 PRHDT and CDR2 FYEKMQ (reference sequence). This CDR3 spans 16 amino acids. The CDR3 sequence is CASSGDRAARNEKLFF. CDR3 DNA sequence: TGTGCCAGCAGCGGGGACAGGGCGGCCCGTAATGAAAAACTGTTTTTT.

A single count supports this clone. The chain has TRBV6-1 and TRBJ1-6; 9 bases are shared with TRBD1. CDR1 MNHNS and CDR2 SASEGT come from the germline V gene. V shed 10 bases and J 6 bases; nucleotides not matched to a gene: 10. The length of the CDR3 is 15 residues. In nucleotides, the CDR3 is TGTGCCACCGGGGACAGGGATGACTTTAATTCACCCCTCCACTTT. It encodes CATGDRDDFNSPLHF.

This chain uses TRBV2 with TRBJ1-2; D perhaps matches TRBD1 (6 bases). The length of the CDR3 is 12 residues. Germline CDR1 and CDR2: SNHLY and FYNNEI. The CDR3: CWAGDRSWGYTF. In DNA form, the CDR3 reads TGTTGGGCAGGGGATCGGTCTTGGGGCTACACCTTC.

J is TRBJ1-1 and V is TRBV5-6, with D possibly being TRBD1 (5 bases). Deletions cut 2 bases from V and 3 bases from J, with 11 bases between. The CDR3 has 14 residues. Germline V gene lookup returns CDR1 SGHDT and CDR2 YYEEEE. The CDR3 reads CASSFTGFYTEAFF. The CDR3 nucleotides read TGTGCCAGCAGCTTTACAGGATTCTACACTGAAGCTTTCTTT.

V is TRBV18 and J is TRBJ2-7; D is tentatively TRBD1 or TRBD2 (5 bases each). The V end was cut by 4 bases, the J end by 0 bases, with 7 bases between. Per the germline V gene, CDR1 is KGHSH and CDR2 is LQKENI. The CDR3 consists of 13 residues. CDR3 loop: CASSQGTSYEQYF. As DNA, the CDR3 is TGTGCCAGCTCACAGGGGACCTCCTACGAGCAGTACTTC. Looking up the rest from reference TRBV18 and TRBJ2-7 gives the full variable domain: NAGVMQNPRHLVRRRGQEARLRCSPMKGHSHVYWYRQLPEEGLKFMVYLQKENIIDESGMPKERFSAEFPKEGPSILRIQQVVRGDSAAYFCASSQGTSYEQYFGPGTRLTVT.

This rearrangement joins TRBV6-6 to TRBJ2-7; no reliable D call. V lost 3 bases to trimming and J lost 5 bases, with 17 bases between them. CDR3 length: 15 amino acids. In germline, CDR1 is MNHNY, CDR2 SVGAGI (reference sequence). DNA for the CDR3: TGTGCCAGCAGTTATAATCGCCTGGATGCTAACGAGCAGTACTTC. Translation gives CASSYNRLDANEQYF.

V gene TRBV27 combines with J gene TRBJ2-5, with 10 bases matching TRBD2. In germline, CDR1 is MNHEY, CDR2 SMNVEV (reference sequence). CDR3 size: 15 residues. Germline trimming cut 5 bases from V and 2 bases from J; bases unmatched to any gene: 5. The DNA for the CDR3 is TGTGCCAGCAGTATAGCGGGGGGCCTTCAAGAGACCCAGTACTTC. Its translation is CASSIAGGLQETQYF.

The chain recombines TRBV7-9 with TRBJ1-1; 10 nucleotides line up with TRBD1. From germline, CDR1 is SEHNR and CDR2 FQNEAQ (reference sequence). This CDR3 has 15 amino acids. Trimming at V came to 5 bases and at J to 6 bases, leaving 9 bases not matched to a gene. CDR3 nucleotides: TGTGCCAGCAGCCCACGACAGGGGGCTATCGCTGAAGCTTTCTTT. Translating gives CASSPRQGAIAEAFF.

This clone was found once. This CDR3 is CASSTGLASDEQYF. CDR3 sequence (DNA): TGTGCCAGCAGTACAGGACTAGCGAGCGACGAGCAGTACTTC. The rearrangement links TRBV9 to TRBJ2-7; 9 positions agree with TRBD2. Germline V CDR1 and CDR2: SGDLS, YYNGEE. V lost 5 bases and J lost 5; bases outside the gene matches: 8. The CDR3 totals 14 residues.

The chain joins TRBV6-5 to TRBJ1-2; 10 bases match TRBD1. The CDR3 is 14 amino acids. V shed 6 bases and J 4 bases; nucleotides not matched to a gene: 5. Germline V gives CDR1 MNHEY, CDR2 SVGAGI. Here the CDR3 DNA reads TGTGCCAGCAGCCGACAGGGGGCGGTCTATGGCTACACCTTC. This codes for CASSRQGAVYGYTF.

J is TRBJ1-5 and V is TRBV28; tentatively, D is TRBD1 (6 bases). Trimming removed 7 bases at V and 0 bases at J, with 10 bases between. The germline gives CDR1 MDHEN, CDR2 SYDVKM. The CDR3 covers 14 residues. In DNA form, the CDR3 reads TGTGCCAGCAAGGGGGGTATTAGCAATCAGCCCCAGCATTTT. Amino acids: CASKGGISNQPQHF.

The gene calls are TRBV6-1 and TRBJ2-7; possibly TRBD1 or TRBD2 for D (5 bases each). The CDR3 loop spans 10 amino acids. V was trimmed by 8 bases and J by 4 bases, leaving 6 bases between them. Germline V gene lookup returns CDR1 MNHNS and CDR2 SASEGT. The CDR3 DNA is TGTGCCAGCGAGGGGTACGAGCAGTACTTC. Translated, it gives CASEGYEQYF.

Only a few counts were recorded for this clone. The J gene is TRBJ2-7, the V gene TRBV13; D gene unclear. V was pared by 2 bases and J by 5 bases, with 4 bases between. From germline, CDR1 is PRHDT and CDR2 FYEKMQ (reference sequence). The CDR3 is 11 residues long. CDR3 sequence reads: CASSLIHEQYF. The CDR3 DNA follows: TGTGCCAGCAGCTTAATCCACGAGCAGTACTTC. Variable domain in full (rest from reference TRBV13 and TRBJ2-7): AAGVIQSPRHLIKEKRETATLKCYPIPRHDTVYWYQQGPGQDPQFLISFYEKMQSDKGSIPDRFSAQQFSDYHSELNMSSLELGDSALYFCASSLIHEQYFGPGTRLTVT.

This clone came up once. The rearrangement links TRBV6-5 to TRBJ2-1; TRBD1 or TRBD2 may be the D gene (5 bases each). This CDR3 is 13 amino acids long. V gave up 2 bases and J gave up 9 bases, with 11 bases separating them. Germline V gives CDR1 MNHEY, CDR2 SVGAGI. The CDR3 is CASSYPGAVEQFF. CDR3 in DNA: TGTGCCAGCAGTTACCCCGGGGCAGTTGAGCAGTTCTTC.

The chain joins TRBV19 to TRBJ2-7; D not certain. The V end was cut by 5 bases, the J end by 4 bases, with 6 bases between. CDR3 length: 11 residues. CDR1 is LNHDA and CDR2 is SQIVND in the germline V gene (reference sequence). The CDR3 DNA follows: TGTGCCAGTAGTTTCGGGTACGAGCAGTACTTC. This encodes CASSFGYEQYF.

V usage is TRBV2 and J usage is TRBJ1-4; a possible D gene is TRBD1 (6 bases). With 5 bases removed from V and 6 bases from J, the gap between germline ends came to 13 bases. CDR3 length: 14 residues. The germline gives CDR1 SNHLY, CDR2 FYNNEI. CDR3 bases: TGTGCCAGCAGTCCCCCAGGGGTCGATGAAAAACTGTTTTTT. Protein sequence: CASSPPGVDEKLFF.

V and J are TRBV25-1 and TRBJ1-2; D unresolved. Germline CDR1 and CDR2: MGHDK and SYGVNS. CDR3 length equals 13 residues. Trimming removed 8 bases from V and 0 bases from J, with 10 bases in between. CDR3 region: CASGFGPNYGYTF. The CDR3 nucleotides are TGTGCCAGCGGCTTTGGACCTAACTATGGCTACACCTTC.

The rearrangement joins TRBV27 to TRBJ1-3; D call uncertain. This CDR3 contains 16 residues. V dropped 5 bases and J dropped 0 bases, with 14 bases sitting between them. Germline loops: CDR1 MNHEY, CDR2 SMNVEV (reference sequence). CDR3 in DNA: TGTGCCAGCAGTGCCGGACTGGGATACTCTGGAAACACCATATATTTT. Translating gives CASSAGLGYSGNTIYF.